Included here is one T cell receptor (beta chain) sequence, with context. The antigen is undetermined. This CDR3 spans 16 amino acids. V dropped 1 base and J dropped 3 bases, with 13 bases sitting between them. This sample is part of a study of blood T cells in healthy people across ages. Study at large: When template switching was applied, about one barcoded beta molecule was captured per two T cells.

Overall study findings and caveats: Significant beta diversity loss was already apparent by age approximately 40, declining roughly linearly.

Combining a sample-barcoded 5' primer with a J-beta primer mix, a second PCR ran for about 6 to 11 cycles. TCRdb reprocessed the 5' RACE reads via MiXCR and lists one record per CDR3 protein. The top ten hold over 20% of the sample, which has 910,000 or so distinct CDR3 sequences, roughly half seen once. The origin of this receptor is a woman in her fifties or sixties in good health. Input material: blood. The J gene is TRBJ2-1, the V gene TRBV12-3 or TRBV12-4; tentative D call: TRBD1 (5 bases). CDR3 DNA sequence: TGTGCCAGCAGTTTAGGAACAGGCGATCTCTACAATGAGCAGTTCTTC. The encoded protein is CASSLGTGDLYNEQFF.